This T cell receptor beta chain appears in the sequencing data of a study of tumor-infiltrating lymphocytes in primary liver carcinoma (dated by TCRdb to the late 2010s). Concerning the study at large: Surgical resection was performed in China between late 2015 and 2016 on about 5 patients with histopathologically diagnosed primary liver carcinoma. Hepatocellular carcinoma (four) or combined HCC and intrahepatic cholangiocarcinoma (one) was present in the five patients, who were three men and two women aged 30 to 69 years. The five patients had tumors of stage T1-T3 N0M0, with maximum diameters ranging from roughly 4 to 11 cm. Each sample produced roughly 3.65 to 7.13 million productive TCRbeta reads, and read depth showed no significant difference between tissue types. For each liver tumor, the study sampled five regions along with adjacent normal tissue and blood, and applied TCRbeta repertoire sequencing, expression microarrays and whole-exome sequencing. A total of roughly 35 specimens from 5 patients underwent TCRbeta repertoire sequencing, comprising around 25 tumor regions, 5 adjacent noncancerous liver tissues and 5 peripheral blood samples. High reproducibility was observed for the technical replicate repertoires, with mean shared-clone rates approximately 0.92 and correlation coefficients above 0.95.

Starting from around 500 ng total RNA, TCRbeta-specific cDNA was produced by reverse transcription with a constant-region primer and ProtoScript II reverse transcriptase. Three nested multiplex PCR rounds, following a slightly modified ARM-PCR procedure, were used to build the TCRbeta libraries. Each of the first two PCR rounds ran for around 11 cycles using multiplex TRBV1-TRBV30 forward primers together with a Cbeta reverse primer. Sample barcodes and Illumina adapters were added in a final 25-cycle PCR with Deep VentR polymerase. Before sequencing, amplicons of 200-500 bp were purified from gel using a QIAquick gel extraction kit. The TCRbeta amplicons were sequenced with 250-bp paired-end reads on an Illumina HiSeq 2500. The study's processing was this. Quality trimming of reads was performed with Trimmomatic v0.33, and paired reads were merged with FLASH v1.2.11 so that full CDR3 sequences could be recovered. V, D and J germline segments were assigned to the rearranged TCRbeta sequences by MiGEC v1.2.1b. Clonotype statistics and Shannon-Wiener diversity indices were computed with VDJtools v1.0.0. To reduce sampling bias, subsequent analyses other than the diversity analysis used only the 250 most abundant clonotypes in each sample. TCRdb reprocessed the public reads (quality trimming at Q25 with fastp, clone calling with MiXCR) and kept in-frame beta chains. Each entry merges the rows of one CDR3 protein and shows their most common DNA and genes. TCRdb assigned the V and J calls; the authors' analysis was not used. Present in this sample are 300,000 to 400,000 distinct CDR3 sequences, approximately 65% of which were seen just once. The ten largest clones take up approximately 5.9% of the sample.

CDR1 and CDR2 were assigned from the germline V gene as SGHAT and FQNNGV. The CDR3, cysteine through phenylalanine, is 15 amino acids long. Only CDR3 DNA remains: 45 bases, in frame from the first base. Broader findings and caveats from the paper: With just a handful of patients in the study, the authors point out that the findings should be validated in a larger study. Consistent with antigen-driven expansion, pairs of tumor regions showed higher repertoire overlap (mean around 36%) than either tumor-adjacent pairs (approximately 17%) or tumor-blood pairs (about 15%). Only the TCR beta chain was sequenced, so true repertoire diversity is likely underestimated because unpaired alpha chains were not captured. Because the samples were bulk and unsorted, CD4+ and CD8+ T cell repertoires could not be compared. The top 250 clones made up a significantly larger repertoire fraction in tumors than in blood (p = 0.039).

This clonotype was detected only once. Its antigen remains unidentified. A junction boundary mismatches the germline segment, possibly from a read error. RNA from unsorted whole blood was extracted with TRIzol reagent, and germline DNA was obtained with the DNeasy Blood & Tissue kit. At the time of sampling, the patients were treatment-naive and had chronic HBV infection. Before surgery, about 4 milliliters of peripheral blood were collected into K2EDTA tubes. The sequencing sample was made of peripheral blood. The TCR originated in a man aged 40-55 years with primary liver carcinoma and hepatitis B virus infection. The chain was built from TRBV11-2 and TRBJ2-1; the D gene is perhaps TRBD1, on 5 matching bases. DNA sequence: TGTACCAGCAGCTCAACTAAGGGGATTTTAAATGAGCAGTTCTTC. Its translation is CTSSSTKGILNEQFF.